Following are 18 T cell receptor beta chains from one sample sequenced in a study of blood T cell repertoires in COVID-19. TCRdb keeps only in-frame clones here, not all; method: immunoSEQ multiplex PCR. The table has approximately 65,000 clones, roughly nine tenths seen once. The source material was peripheral blood. The source is a woman aged 18-35 years with acute or convalescent COVID-19.

The chain joins TRBV6-5 to TRBJ1-1, with 8 bases fitting TRBD1. The CDR3 is 13 amino acids. V lost 6 bases to trimming and J lost 2 bases; unmatched junction nucleotides: 2. CDR1 MNHEY and CDR2 SVGAGI come from the germline V gene. CDR3 sequence reads: CASSGQGNTEAFF. CDR3 sequence (DNA): TGTGCCAGCAGCGGACAGGGAAACACTGAAGCTTTCTTT.

The rearrangement uses TRBV3-1 (or the pseudogene TRBV3-2) and TRBJ1-1; D remains unclear. This CDR3 region has 14 residues. Germline-derived CDR1 and CDR2 are LGHDT and YNNKEL (reference sequence). Between the trimmed V and J ends, which lost 2 bases and 4 bases, there was a span of 11 bases. The CDR3 spells CASSQNSGGTEAFF. The CDR3 DNA is TGTGCCAGCAGCCAAAACTCCGGCGGCACTGAAGCTTTCTTT.

The chain has TRBV6-1 and TRBJ2-5; 7 nucleotides agree with TRBD1. The CDR3 sequence is 19 residues long. Germline-derived CDR1 and CDR2 are MNHNS and SASEGT. J was trimmed by 7 bases and V by 3 bases; bases with no gene match: 23. CDR3 region: CASSDTIGDSGNSFSTQYF. Written as DNA, the CDR3 is TGTGCCAGCAGTGATACTATAGGGGACAGTGGCAATTCTTTTTCGACCCAGTACTTC.

The chain recombines TRBV14 with TRBJ2-1; D not certain. Germline V lookup: CDR1 SGHDN, CDR2 FVKESK. Trimming cost V 1 base and J 5 bases, with 15 bases left between them. There are 16 residues in the CDR3. The CDR3 sequence: CASSQGWPPTNNEQFF. In nucleotides, the CDR3 is TGTGCCAGCAGCCAAGGGTGGCCTCCCACCAACAATGAGCAGTTCTTC.

The rearrangement links TRBV18 to TRBJ2-5; TRBD2 agrees at 10 bases. CDR3 size: 16 residues. Trimming took 6 bases from V and 7 from J; bases not matched to a gene: 14. The germline gives CDR1 KGHSH, CDR2 LQKENI. The CDR3 DNA follows: TGTGCCAGCTCCCGCGGACTAGCGGAGTCCCCAAGGACCCAGTACTTC. Amino acid sequence: CASSRGLAESPRTQYF.

V usage is TRBV7-9 and J usage is TRBJ1-1; D uncertain. The CDR3 is 14 amino acids. Germline assignment: CDR1 SEHNR and CDR2 FQNEAQ (reference sequence). Trimming shortened V by 5 bases and J by 4 bases, and 14 bases separated the two germline ends. The CDR3 coding sequence is TGTGCCAGCAGCCGGGGTTTAGGAGGCACTGAAGCTTTCTTT. Translating it yields CASSRGLGGTEAFF.

The chain links TRBV6-2 or TRBV6-3 to TRBJ1-6; D is uncertain. Per germline, CDR1 MNHEY and CDR2 SVGEGT. This CDR3 is built from 12 residues. V lost 0 bases and J 9 bases, leaving 3 bases between the germline ends. CDR3 residues: CASSYSSSPLHF. CDR3 DNA: TGTGCCAGCAGTTACTCCTCTTCACCCCTCCACTTT.

J is TRBJ2-7 and V is TRBV5-6, with a possible D match to TRBD2 (6 bases). The germline V gene has CDR1 SGHDT and CDR2 YYEEEE. The CDR3 contains 15 residues. The V and J ends lost 0 bases and 3 bases respectively, with 13 bases between them. The CDR3 sequence is CASSLGAGKDYEQYF. The CDR3 DNA reads TGTGCCAGCAGCTTGGGAGCGGGCAAAGACTACGAGCAGTACTTC. Variable domain in full (rest from reference TRBV5-6 and TRBJ2-7): DAGVTQSPTHLIKTRGQQVTLRCSPKSGHDTVSWYQQALGQGPQFIFQYYEEEERQRGNFPDRFSGHQFPNYSSELNVNALLLGDSALYLCASSLGAGKDYEQYFGPGTRLTVT.

V usage is TRBV9 and J usage is TRBJ2-3; possibly TRBD1 for D (5 bases). The CDR3 consists of 14 residues. Germline loops: CDR1 SGDLS, CDR2 YYNGEE. V lost 2 bases, J lost 0 bases, and 7 bases lay in between. The CDR3 spells CASSVGHSTDTQYF. As DNA, the CDR3 is TGTGCCAGCAGCGTTGGACACAGCACAGATACGCAGTATTTT.

This clone was recorded once. This chain uses TRBV5-6 with TRBJ2-1, with no clear D. The germline CDR1 and CDR2 sequences are SGHDT and YYEEEE. The CDR3 is 13 residues long. V was trimmed by 2 bases and J by 5 bases, leaving 8 bases between them. The CDR3 loop reads CASSLSRDNEQFF. Written as DNA, the CDR3 is TGTGCCAGCAGCTTATCTAGAGACAATGAGCAGTTCTTC.

The chain recombines TRBV29-1 with TRBJ1-2; no reliable D call. This CDR3 is built from 12 residues. The V gene lost 4 bases and the J gene lost 5 bases, with 11 bases spanning the gap. From germline, CDR1 is SQVTM and CDR2 ANQGSEA. The CDR3 is CSVGGFEYGYTF. The CDR3 DNA is TGCAGCGTTGGCGGGTTCGAGTATGGCTACACCTTC.

The chain has TRBV7-2 and TRBJ1-2, with 7 positions matching TRBD1. J gave up 8 bases and V 6 bases, and 15 bases lay outside the gene matches. The V gene's germline CDR1 is SGHTA and CDR2 FQGNSA. This CDR3 comprises 15 residues. The chain's CDR3 is CASRQTPTGADGYTF. DNA for the CDR3: TGTGCCAGCAGACAAACTCCAACAGGGGCGGACGGCTACACCTTC.

The chain combines TRBV7-8 with TRBJ1-5, with 8 bases that match TRBD1. This CDR3 has 14 amino acids. The junction had 11 bases not matched to a gene; V was cut back by 5 bases and J by 11 bases. Germline CDR1 reads SGHVS; CDR2 reads FQNEAQ. CDR3 protein: CASSGPPQGVTQHF. The CDR3 DNA sequence: TGTGCCAGCAGCGGCCCCCCACAGGGGGTGACCCAGCATTTT.

This chain joins TRBV4-1 and TRBJ1-3; D is unresolved. This CDR3 is 13 amino acids long. From germline, CDR1 is MGHRA and CDR2 YSYEKL. V was clipped by 2 bases and J by 7 bases, with 9 bases between them. The CDR3 DNA is TGCGCCAGCAGCCAACTGGCGGGGAACACCATATATTTT. Residues: CASSQLAGNTIYF.

V gene TRBV29-1 combines with J gene TRBJ1-1; 7 bases match TRBD1. Germline V gene sequence: CDR1 SQVTM, CDR2 ANQGSEA. The CDR3 is 14 amino acids. Trimming took 4 bases from V and 1 from J; bases not matched to a gene: 6. The CDR3 nucleotides read TGCAGCGTTGTACCCGACAGGGCGAACACTGAAGCTTTCTTT. This translates into CSVVPDRANTEAFF.

The chain links TRBV5-1 to TRBJ2-7, with TRBD2 as a possible D gene (7 bases). Trimming cost V 0 bases and J 2 bases, with 12 bases left between them. Germline-derived CDR1 and CDR2 are SGHRS and YFSETQ. This CDR3 has 15 amino acids. CDR3 amino acids: CASSLVGGAPYEQYF. The CDR3, as DNA: TGCGCCAGCAGCTTGGTAGGGGGGGCCCCCTACGAGCAGTACTTC.

This chain connects TRBV12-5 to TRBJ2-7, with 9 bases that match TRBD1. This CDR3 has 18 amino acids. After removal of 0 bases from V and 2 bases from J, the junction contained 11 bases not matched to a gene. Germline assignment: CDR1 LGHNT and CDR2 FRNRAP. The CDR3 DNA follows: TGTGCTAGTGGTTTGGTAGTCAGGAGGACAGGGGTGGCCTACGAGCAGTACTTC. Its translation is CASGLVVRRTGVAYEQYF.

The chain is built from TRBV15 and TRBJ1-4; D remains ambiguous. V was cut by 0 bases and J by 0 bases, with 8 bases left in between. CDR1 and CDR2 from the germline V gene are LNHNV and YYDKDF (reference sequence). The CDR3 length is 16 residues. The CDR3 bases are TGTGCCACCAGCAGAGATCCACGAGCAACTAATGAAAAACTGTTTTTT. This encodes CATSRDPRATNEKLFF.